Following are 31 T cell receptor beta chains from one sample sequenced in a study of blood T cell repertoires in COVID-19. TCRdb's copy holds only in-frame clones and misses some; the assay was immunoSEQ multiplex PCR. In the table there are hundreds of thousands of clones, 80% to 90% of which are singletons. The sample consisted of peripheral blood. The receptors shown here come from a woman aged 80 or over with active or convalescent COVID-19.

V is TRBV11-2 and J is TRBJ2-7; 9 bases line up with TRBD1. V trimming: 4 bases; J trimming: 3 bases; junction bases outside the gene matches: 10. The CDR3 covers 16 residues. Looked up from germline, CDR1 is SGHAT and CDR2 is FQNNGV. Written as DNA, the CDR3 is TGTGCCAGCAGCTCCGCAACGGGACAGGGCCTCTACGAGCAGTACTTC. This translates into CASSSATGQGLYEQYF.

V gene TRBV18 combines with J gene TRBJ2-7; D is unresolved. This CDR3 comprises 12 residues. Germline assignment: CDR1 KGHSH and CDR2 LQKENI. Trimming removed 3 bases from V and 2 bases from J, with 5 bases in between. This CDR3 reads CASSPPTYEQYF. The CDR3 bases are TGTGCCAGCTCACCCCCCACCTACGAGCAGTACTTC.

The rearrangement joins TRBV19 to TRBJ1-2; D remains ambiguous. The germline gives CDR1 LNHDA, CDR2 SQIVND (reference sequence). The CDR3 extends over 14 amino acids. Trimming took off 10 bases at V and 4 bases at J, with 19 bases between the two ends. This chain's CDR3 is CATDRTGYGYGYTF. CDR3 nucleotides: TGTGCCACCGACCGTACGGGGTACGGCTATGGCTACACCTTC.

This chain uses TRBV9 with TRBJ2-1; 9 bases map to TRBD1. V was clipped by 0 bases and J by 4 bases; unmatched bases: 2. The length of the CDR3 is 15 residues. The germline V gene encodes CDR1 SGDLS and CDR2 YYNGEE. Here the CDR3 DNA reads TGTGCCAGCAGCGTAGACAGGGGGCTTTACAATGAGCAGTTCTTC. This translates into CASSVDRGLYNEQFF.

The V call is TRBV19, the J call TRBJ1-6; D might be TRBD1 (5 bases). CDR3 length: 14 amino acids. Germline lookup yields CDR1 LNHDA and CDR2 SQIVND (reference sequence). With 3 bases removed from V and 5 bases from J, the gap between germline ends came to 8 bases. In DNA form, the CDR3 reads TGTGCCAGTAGTATGGGACTCGATAATTCACCCCTCCACTTT. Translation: CASSMGLDNSPLHF.

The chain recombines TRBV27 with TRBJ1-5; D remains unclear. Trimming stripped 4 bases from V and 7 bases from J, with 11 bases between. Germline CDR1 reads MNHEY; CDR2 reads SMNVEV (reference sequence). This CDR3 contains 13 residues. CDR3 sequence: CASSSQRSQPQHF. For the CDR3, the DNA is TGTGCCAGCAGTTCGCAACGGAGCCAGCCCCAGCATTTT.

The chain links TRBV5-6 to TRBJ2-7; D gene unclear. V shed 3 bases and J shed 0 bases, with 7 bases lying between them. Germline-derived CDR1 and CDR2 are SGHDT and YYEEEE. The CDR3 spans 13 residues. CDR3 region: CASSSTSSYEQYF. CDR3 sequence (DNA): TGTGCCAGCAGCTCCACGAGCTCCTACGAGCAGTACTTC.

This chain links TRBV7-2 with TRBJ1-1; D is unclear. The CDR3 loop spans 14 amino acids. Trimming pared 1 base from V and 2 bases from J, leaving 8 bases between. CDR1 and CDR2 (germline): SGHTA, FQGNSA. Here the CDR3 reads CASSLEYSNTEAFF. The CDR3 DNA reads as TGTGCCAGCAGCTTAGAATACTCAAACACTGAAGCTTTCTTT. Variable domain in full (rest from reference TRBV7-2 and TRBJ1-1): GAGVSQSPSNKVTEKGKDVELRCDPISGHTALYWYRQSLGQGLEFLIYFQGNSAPDKSGLPSDRFSAERTGGSVSTLTIQRTQQEDSAVYLCASSLEYSNTEAFFGQGTRLTVV.

The CDR3 here is CASSVVITDTQYF. The CDR3 bases are TGTGCCAGCAGCGTAGTTATCACAGATACGCAGTATTTT. This rearrangement joins TRBV9 to TRBJ2-3, with no clear D. The CDR3 loop spans 13 amino acids. The ends were cut back, 0 bases at V and 2 bases at J, with 4 bases in the middle. CDR1 SGDLS and CDR2 YYNGEE come from the germline V gene.

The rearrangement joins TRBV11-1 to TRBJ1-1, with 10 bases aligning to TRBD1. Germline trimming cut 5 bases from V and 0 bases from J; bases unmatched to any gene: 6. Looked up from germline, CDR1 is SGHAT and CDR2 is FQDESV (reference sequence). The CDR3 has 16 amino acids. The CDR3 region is CASSPPGQGMNTEAFF. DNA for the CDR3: TGTGCCAGCAGCCCACCGGGACAGGGGATGAACACTGAAGCTTTCTTT. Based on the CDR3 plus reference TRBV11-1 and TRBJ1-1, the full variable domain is EAEVAQSPRYKITEKSQAVAFWCDPISGHATLYWYRQILGQGPELLVQFQDESVVDDSQLPKDRFSAERLKGVDSTLKIQPAELGDSAMYLCASSPPGQGMNTEAFFGQGTRLTVV.

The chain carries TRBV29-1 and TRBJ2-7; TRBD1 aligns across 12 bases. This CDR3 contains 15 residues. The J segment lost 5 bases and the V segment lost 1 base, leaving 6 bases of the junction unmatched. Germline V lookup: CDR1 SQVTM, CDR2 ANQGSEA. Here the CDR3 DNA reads TGCAGCGTTGAAGCCCCCGGGACAGGGGGCCACGAGCAGTACTTC. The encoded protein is CSVEAPGTGGHEQYF.

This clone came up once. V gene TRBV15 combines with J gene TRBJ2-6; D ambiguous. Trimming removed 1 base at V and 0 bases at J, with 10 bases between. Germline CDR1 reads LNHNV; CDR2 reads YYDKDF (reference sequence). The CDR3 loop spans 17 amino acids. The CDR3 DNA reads TGTGCCACCAGCAGAGGTCCCCGAGACTCTGGGGCCAACGTCCTGACTTTC. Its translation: CATSRGPRDSGANVLTF.

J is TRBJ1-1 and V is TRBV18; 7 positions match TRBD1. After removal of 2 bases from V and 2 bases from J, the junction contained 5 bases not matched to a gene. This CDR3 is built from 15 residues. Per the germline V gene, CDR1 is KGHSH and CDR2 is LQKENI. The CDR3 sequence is CASSPRNRGNTEAFF. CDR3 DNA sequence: TGTGCCAGCTCACCAAGGAACAGGGGTAACACTGAAGCTTTCTTT.

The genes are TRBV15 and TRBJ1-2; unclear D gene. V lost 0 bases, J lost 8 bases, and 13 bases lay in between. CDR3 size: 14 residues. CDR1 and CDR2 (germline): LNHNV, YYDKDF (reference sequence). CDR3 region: CATSRDLTTRGYTF. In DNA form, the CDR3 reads TGTGCCACCAGCAGAGATTTAACAACCAGGGGCTACACCTTC.

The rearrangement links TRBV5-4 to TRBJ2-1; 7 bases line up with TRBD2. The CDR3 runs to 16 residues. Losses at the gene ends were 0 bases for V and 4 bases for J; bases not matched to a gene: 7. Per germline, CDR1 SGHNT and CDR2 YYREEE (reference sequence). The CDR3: CASSLEAGSRYNEQFF. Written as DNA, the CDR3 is TGTGCCAGCAGCTTGGAAGCGGGGTCCCGATACAATGAGCAGTTCTTC.

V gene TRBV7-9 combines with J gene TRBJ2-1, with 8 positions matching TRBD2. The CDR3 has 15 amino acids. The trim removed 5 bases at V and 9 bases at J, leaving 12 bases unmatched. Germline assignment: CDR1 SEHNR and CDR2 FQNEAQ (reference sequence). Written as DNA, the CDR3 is TGTGCCAGCAGCCCTCGCGGGACTAGGAGCGGTGAGCAGTTCTTC. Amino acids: CASSPRGTRSGEQFF.

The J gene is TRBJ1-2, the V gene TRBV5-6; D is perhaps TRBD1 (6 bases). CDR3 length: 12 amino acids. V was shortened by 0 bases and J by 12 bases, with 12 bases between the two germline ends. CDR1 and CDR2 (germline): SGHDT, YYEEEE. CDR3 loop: CASSLEGVRDTF. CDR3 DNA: TGTGCCAGCAGCTTGGAGGGGGTCAGGGACACCTTC. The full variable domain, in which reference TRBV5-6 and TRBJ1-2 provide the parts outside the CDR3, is DAGVTQSPTHLIKTRGQQVTLRCSPKSGHDTVSWYQQALGQGPQFIFQYYEEEERQRGNFPDRFSGHQFPNYSSELNVNALLLGDSALYLCASSLEGVRDTFGSGTRLTVV.

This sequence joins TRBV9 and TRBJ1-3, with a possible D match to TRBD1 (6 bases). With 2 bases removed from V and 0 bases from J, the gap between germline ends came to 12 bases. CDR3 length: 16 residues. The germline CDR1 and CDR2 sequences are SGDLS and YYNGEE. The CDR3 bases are TGTGCCAGCAGCGTGGACAGTCTAACCTCTGGAAACACCATATATTTT. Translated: CASSVDSLTSGNTIYF.

The CDR3 DNA is TGTGCCAGCACCGGAATGACAGGGAACACTGAAGCTTTCTTT. As protein: CASTGMTGNTEAFF. The chain uses TRBV2 and TRBJ1-1; D might be TRBD1 (6 bases). The length of the CDR3 is 14 residues. V was clipped by 7 bases and J by 1 base, with 13 bases between them. Looked up from germline, CDR1 is SNHLY and CDR2 is FYNNEI.

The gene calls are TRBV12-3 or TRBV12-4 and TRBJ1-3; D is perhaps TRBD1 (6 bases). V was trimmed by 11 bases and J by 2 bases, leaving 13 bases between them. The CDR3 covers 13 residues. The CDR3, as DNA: TGTGCCGCAGCCGGGACACCTGGAAACACCATATATTTT. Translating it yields CAAAGTPGNTIYF.

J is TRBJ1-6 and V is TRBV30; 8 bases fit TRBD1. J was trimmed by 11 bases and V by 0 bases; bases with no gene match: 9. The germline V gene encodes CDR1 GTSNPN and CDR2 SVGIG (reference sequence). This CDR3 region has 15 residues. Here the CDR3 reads CAWSVSDRAKTPLHF. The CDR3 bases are TGTGCCTGGAGTGTTTCGGACAGGGCTAAAACACCCCTCCACTTT.

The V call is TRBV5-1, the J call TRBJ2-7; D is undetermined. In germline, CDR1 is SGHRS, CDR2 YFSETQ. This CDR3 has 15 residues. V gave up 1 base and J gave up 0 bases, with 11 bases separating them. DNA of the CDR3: TGCGCCAGCAGCTTGTTCGACACGAGCTCCTACGAGCAGTACTTC. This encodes CASSLFDTSSYEQYF.

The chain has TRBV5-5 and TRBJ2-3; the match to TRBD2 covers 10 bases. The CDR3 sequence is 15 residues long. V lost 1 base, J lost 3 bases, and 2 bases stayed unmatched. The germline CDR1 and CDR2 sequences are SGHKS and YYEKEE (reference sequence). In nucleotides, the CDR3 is TGTGCCAGCAGCTTGCGGGGACTAGCGACAGATACGCAGTATTTT. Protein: CASSLRGLATDTQYF.

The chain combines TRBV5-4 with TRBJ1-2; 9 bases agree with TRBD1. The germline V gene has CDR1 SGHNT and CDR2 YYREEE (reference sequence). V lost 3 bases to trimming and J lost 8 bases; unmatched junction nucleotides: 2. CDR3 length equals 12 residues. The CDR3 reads CASSWDRVGYTF. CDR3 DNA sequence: TGTGCCAGCAGCTGGGACAGGGTAGGCTACACCTTC.

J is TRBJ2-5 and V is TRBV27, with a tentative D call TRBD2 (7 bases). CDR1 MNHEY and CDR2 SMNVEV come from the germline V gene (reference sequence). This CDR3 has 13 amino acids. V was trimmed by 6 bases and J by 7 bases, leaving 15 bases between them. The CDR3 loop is CASRLRGGGTQYF. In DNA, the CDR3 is TGTGCCAGCAGGCTTAGGGGGGGCGGGACCCAGTACTTC.

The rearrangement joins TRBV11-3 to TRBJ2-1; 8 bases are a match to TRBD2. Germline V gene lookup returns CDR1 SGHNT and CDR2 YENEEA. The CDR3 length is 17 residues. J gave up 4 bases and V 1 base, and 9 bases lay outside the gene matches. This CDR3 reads CASSLGVAGTLYNEQFF. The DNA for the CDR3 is TGTGCCAGCAGCTTAGGGGTAGCGGGGACGTTATACAATGAGCAGTTCTTC.

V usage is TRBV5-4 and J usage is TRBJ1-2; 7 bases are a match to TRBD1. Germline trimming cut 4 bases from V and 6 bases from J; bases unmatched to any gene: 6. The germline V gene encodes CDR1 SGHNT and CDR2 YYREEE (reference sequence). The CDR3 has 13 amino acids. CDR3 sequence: CASSPGTANGYTF. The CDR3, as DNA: TGTGCCAGCAGCCCCGGGACAGCCAATGGCTACACCTTC.

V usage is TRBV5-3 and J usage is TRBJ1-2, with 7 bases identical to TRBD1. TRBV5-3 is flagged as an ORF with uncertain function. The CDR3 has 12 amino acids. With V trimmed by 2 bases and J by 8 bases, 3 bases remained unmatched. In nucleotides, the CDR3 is TGTGCCAGAAGCTTTCCAGGGGGAGGCTACACCTTC. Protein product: CARSFPGGGYTF.

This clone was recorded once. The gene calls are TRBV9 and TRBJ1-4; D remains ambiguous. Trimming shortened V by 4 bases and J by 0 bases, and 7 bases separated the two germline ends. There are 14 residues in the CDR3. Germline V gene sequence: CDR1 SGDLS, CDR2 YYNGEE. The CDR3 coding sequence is TGTGCCAGCAGCCCACTTGCAACTAATGAAAAACTGTTTTTT. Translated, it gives CASSPLATNEKLFF.

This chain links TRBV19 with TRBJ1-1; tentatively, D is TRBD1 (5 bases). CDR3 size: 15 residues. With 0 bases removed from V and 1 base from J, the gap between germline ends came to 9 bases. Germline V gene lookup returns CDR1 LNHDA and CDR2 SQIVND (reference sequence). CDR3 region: CASSIEGQRNTEAFF. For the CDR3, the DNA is TGTGCCAGTAGTATAGAGGGGCAGCGGAACACTGAAGCTTTCTTT.

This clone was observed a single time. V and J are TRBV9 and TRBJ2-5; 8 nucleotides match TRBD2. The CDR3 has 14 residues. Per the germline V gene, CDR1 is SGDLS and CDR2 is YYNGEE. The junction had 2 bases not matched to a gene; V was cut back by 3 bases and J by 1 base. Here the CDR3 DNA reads TGTGCCAGCAGCGCGGGGGGGACCCAAGAGACCCAGTACTTC. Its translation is CASSAGGTQETQYF.